This entry lists 24 T cell receptor beta chains sequenced from one sample in a study of T cell changes during pregnancy in multiple sclerosis. This table comes from immunoSEQ multiplex PCR, and its TCRdb copy is limited to in-frame clones, with some not included. In the table there are tens of thousands of clones, more than 90% of which are singletons. The input for sequencing was CD4+ T cells from peripheral blood mononuclear cells, taken after pregnancy. These receptors originate from a female donor in good health, enrolled as a control in a pregnancy study.

The chain has TRBV9 and TRBJ2-3, with 7 bases identical to TRBD2. CDR1 is SGDLS and CDR2 is YYNGEE in the germline V gene. The CDR3 runs to 15 residues. J was trimmed by 0 bases and V by 0 bases; bases with no gene match: 1. CDR3 in amino acids: CASSVERGSTDTQYF. CDR3 DNA: TGTGCCAGCAGCGTAGAGCGGGGTAGCACAGATACGCAGTATTTT.

The chain has TRBV30 and TRBJ2-5; TRBD2 matches at 9 bases. This CDR3 has 15 amino acids. The V segment lost 1 base and the J segment 2 bases; nucleotides outside the gene matches: 5. CDR1 is GTSNPN and CDR2 is SVGIG in the germline V gene (reference sequence). CDR3 protein: CAWSAGLAGQETQYF. The CDR3 region has the DNA TGTGCCTGGAGTGCTGGGCTAGCGGGACAAGAGACCCAGTACTTC.

The J gene is TRBJ1-4, the V gene TRBV5-8; a possible D gene is TRBD1 (5 bases). Germline lookup yields CDR1 SGHTS and CDR2 YDEGEE. This CDR3 spans 15 amino acids. Trimming left V 4 bases short and J 5 bases short, with 15 bases between. CDR3 amino acids: CASSHPDRLNEKLFF. The CDR3 DNA reads TGTGCCAGCAGCCACCCTGACAGACTCAATGAAAAACTGTTTTTT.

V usage is TRBV19 and J usage is TRBJ1-5; TRBD1 might be the D (6 bases). The germline V gene has CDR1 LNHDA and CDR2 SQIVND (reference sequence). V gave up 6 bases and J gave up 2 bases, with 11 bases separating them. The CDR3 is made up of 14 amino acids. The CDR3 bases are TGTGCCAGTAGCCTAAGACAGGGCAATCAGCCCCAGCATTTT. Residues: CASSLRQGNQPQHF.

The chain has TRBV6-6 and TRBJ2-5, with 9 positions matching TRBD2. Germline V gene data show CDR1 as MNHNY and CDR2 as SVGAGI (reference sequence). The CDR3 runs 15 residues. V trimming: 0 bases; J trimming: 5 bases; junction bases outside the gene matches: 4. This chain's CDR3 is CASSYSAGGRETQYF. The CDR3 coding sequence is TGTGCCAGCAGTTACTCGGCGGGAGGGCGGGAGACCCAGTACTTC.

The chain joins TRBV5-8 to TRBJ1-1; D is ambiguous. Germline V gene sequence: CDR1 SGHTS, CDR2 YDEGEE. The CDR3 runs to 13 residues. Trimming pared 1 base from V and 0 bases from J, leaving 4 bases between. CDR3: CASSLLVNTEAFF. Written as DNA, the CDR3 is TGTGCCAGCAGCTTGCTCGTGAACACTGAAGCTTTCTTT. Variable domain in full (rest from reference TRBV5-8 and TRBJ1-1): EAGVTQSPTHLIKTRGQQATLRCSPISGHTSVYWYQQALGLGLQFLLWYDEGEERNRGNFPPRFSGRQFPNYSSELNVNALELEDSALYLCASSLLVNTEAFFGQGTRLTVV.

The V and J genes are TRBV5-4 and TRBJ2-1, with TRBD2 matching 9 bases. CDR1 and CDR2 (germline): SGHNT, YYREEE (reference sequence). This CDR3 spans 16 amino acids. With 2 bases clipped from V and 8 bases from J, the junction kept 11 bases outside the gene matches. CDR3 DNA: TGTGCCAGCAGCTTAAAAGTGCTAGCGGGAAGGGATGAGCAGTTCTTC. This sequence encodes CASSLKVLAGRDEQFF.

This chain uses TRBV19 with TRBJ2-6; 7 bases fit TRBD1. CDR3 size: 16 residues. Germline V gene data show CDR1 as LNHDA and CDR2 as SQIVND (reference sequence). Unmatched junction bases numbered 8, after V lost 2 bases and J lost 7 bases. The chain's CDR3 is CASSIYRGLVANVLTF. In DNA, the CDR3 is TGTGCCAGTAGTATATACAGGGGCTTAGTCGCCAACGTCCTGACTTTC.

This chain uses TRBV12-5 with TRBJ1-5; 10 bases line up with TRBD1. The CDR3 loop spans 16 amino acids. Looked up from germline, CDR1 is LGHNT and CDR2 is FRNRAP. With 0 bases clipped from V and 7 bases from J, the junction kept 6 bases outside the gene matches. The CDR3 loop reads CASGLVLGTGVQPQHF. The CDR3, as DNA: TGTGCTAGTGGTTTGGTATTGGGGACAGGGGTGCAGCCCCAGCATTTT.

V gene TRBV6-6 combines with J gene TRBJ2-3, with D possibly being TRBD1 (7 bases). V dropped 6 bases and J dropped 1 base, with 14 bases sitting between them. CDR1 and CDR2 from the germline V gene are MNHNY and SVGAGI (reference sequence). The CDR3 loop spans 15 amino acids. In nucleotides, the CDR3 is TGTGCCAGCAGCTTTCAGGGGGGCGGCACAGATACGCAGTATTTT. Its protein is CASSFQGGGTDTQYF.

V and J are TRBV6-6 and TRBJ1-2; 8 bases are a match to TRBD1. With 4 bases clipped from V and 6 bases from J, the junction kept 7 bases outside the gene matches. This CDR3 contains 14 residues. Germline CDR1 and CDR2: MNHNY and SVGAGI (reference sequence). This CDR3 is CASSLDRDLDGYTF. DNA for the CDR3: TGTGCCAGCAGTTTGGACAGGGACCTGGATGGCTACACCTTC.

J is TRBJ2-1 and V is TRBV9, with 9 bases matching TRBD2. The CDR3 covers 17 residues. CDR1 is SGDLS and CDR2 is YYNGEE in the germline V gene. The V segment lost 0 bases and the J segment 7 bases; nucleotides outside the gene matches: 11. CDR3 nucleotides: TGTGCCAGCAGCGTAGAACCCCGAAGGGCGGGAGGGAATGAGCAGTTCTTC. It yields the protein CASSVEPRRAGGNEQFF.

This clone was detected a few times. This chain joins TRBV28 and TRBJ1-3; 7 bases are a match to TRBD1. The CDR3 covers 15 residues. Losses at the gene ends were 4 bases for V and 2 bases for J; bases not matched to a gene: 5. The germline V gene has CDR1 MDHEN and CDR2 SYDVKM. CDR3 loop: CASSSPGTAGNTIYF. The CDR3 bases are TGTGCCAGCAGTTCCCCCGGGACAGCTGGAAACACCATATATTTT. Drawing the rest from reference TRBV28 and TRBJ1-3, the complete variable domain is DVKVTQSSRYLVKRTGEKVFLECVQDMDHENMFWYRQDPGLGLRLIYFSYDVKMKEKGDIPEGYSVSREKKERFSLILESASTNQTSMYLCASSSPGTAGNTIYFGEGSWLTVV.

V usage is TRBV28 and J usage is TRBJ2-1; weak D call: TRBD1 (5 bases). This CDR3 spans 16 amino acids. CDR1 and CDR2 (germline): MDHEN, SYDVKM. V was trimmed by 4 bases and J by 3 bases, leaving 16 bases between them. The CDR3 nucleotides read TGTGCCAGCAGTTCGCAGGGCCATACCATCTACAATGAGCAGTTCTTC. Residues: CASSSQGHTIYNEQFF.

The table lists this clone with a few counts. The chain joins TRBV29-1 to TRBJ1-1; the D is unclear. Germline CDR1 reads SQVTM; CDR2 reads ANQGSEA. The CDR3 is 13 amino acids. Trimming stripped 6 bases from V and 1 base from J, with 12 bases between. The DNA for the CDR3 is TGCAGCGTCGAGGAAAACCAGAACACTGAAGCTTTCTTT. Protein product: CSVEENQNTEAFF.

The J gene is TRBJ1-5, the V gene TRBV5-6, with unresolved D. The CDR3 is made up of 15 amino acids. The germline V and J ends were trimmed by 0 bases and 2 bases, with 9 bases remaining between them. Germline CDR1 is SGHDT and CDR2 is YYEEEE. DNA of the CDR3: TGTGCCAGCAGCTTGGCCGGGAATGGCAATCAGCCCCAGCATTTT. It encodes CASSLAGNGNQPQHF.

The chain couples TRBV5-6 to TRBJ2-1; TRBD1 matches at 8 bases. CDR3 size: 18 residues. V shed 3 bases, J shed 0 bases, and the junction held 11 bases outside the gene matches. CDR1 is SGHDT, CDR2 YYEEEE, per germline. The CDR3 here is CASSSRWTGRSSYNEQFF. The CDR3 nucleotides are TGTGCCAGCAGCTCCAGATGGACAGGGAGAAGCTCCTACAATGAGCAGTTCTTC.

This chain links TRBV27 with TRBJ2-6; D remains ambiguous. The CDR3 extends over 13 amino acids. V lost 2 bases and J 4 bases, leaving 3 bases between the germline ends. The germline V gene encodes CDR1 MNHEY and CDR2 SMNVEV (reference sequence). CDR3 residues: CASSLGGANVLTF. CDR3 bases: TGTGCCAGCAGTTTAGGCGGGGCCAACGTCCTGACTTTC.

The table lists this clone with a count of one. This chain joins TRBV19 and TRBJ2-2; D possibly corresponds to TRBD2 (5 bases). V lost 6 bases to trimming and J lost 8 bases, with 13 bases between them. The CDR3 totals 13 residues. CDR1 is LNHDA and CDR2 is SQIVND in the germline V gene (reference sequence). The CDR3 DNA reads TGTGCCAGTAGCCGACTCCCGGGGGGGGAGCTGTTTTTT. Its translation is CASSRLPGGELFF. Based on the CDR3 plus reference TRBV19 and TRBJ2-2, the full variable domain is DGGITQSPKYLFRKEGQNVTLSCEQNLNHDAMYWYRQDPGQGLRLIYYSQIVNDFQKGDIAEGYSVSREKKESFPLTVTSAQKNPTAFYLCASSRLPGGELFFGEGSRLTVL.

The rearrangement links TRBV4-1 to TRBJ2-3; 7 bases map to TRBD1. The CDR3 loop spans 15 amino acids. The J segment lost 1 base and the V segment lost 1 base, leaving 2 bases of the junction unmatched. The germline V gene has CDR1 MGHRA and CDR2 YSYEKL. The CDR3 sequence: CASSQAQGGTDTQYF. The CDR3 nucleotides are TGCGCCAGCAGCCAAGCCCAGGGGGGCACAGATACGCAGTATTTT.

The rearrangement joins TRBV10-1 to TRBJ2-7; 10 positions agree with TRBD2. Germline V CDR1 and CDR2: WNHNN, SYGVQD (reference sequence). CDR3 size: 14 residues. V gave up 10 bases and J gave up 4 bases; unmatched junction bases: 10. CDR3 nucleotide sequence: TGCGCCACTTCAGCGGGGGGGCCTTATTACGAGCAGTACTTC. This encodes CATSAGGPYYEQYF.

The CDR3 DNA reads as TGTGCCAGCAAAGAAGCGGGAGCGTCGGGAGAGCAGTACTTC. Amino acid sequence: CASKEAGASGEQYF. The V and J genes are TRBV28 and TRBJ2-7, with 8 bases identical to TRBD2. This CDR3 is 14 amino acids long. Germline trimming cut 7 bases from V and 7 bases from J; bases unmatched to any gene: 12. The germline V gene has CDR1 MDHEN and CDR2 SYDVKM.

This clone showed up just once. The J gene is TRBJ2-2, the V gene TRBV6-1; 7 bases align to TRBD1. The CDR3 spans 15 residues. Germline CDR1 and CDR2: MNHNS and SASEGT. V lost 6 bases, J lost 1 base, and 5 bases stayed unmatched. The CDR3 spells CASRRQGGNTGELFF. The CDR3 DNA follows: TGTGCCAGCAGAAGACAGGGTGGGAACACCGGGGAGCTGTTTTTT.

The chain recombines TRBV9 with TRBJ2-1; 8 positions agree with TRBD1. V shed 2 bases, J shed 12 bases, and the junction held 7 bases outside the gene matches. The CDR3 covers 13 residues. CDR1 is SGDLS, CDR2 YYNGEE, per germline. DNA for the CDR3: TGTGCCAGCAGCGTGGATTATGACAGGGGGCAGTTCTTC. Residues: CASSVDYDRGQFF.